This T cell receptor beta chain was recovered during a study of identifying expanded T cells in peripheral blood. Sequencing was performed with immunoSEQ multiplex PCR; in TCRdb, only in-frame clones are kept and a portion is missing. Counted here are about 100,000 clones, 75% to 90% occurring once; the ten biggest clones make up just over 5.5%. Germline assignment: CDR1 SEHNR and CDR2 FQNEAQ (reference sequence). The V gene lost 5 bases and the J gene lost 4 bases, with 17 bases spanning the gap. This CDR3 comprises 16 residues. V is TRBV7-9 and J is TRBJ1-4; possible D gene TRBD1, 6 bases. Sequencing used blood. The sequence was obtained from a person aged 18 to 70 in good health. The DNA of the CDR3 is TGTGCCAGCAGCCGAGCCCGGACAGCGCGTAATGAAAAACTGTTTTTT. Translation: CASSRARTARNEKLFF.